This TCR beta chain was recovered during a study of blood T cell repertoires in COVID-19. Looking at the study overall: Samples of COVID-19 (acute and convalescent) were obtained from the United States, Italy and Spain. T cells, B-cell-depleted T cells, or PBMCs provided the cDNA or gDNA that served as material.

In the original analysis: Amplification with reference gene primers provided the estimates of nucleated cell counts. The data were produced by immunoSEQ multiplex PCR, yet TCRdb's version contains in-frame clones alone and is incomplete. V, J and clone size are taken as reported in that table, and D and trimming were inferred from the DNA itself. The sample lists about 160,000 clones; roughly 89% were seen once. Patients in Seattle were enrolled during active infection, then followed longitudinally. Germline assignment: CDR1 SGHVS and CDR2 FQNEAQ. The V end lost 1 base, the J end lost 7 bases, and 8 bases lay between the germline ends. The CDR3 contains 13 residues.

Sequencing was done on a sample of peripheral blood. This clonotype was sampled from a woman in her 70s with COVID-19, enrolled during active disease. J is TRBJ1-5 and V is TRBV7-8; no definite D call. The CDR3 region is CASSLGAVQPQHF. CDR3 bases: TGTGCCAGCAGCTTAGGCGCGGTGCAGCCCCAGCATTTT.